These 27 T cell receptor beta chains share one sample of origin, sequenced in a study of T-cell reconstitution after alpha-beta-depleted transplantation in children. Using unique molecular identifiers, the investigators prepared the TCRbeta library. TCRdb re-called the PCR reads with MiXCR, one entry per CDR3 protein. This table holds hundreds of thousands of distinct CDR3 sequences, 10% to 15% found once. Sequencing was performed on PBMCs, mostly from graft donor cells, taken 360 days after TCRalphabeta/CD19-depleted stem cell transplant. The receptor source for this set is a male patient aged 10 to 17 who had a stem cell transplant for acute myeloid leukemia, so the T cells may come from the graft donor.

The chain employs TRBV9 and TRBJ2-3; D might be TRBD2 (6 bases). Trimming shortened V by 4 bases and J by 0 bases, and 12 bases separated the two germline ends. Germline values: CDR1 SGDLS, CDR2 YYNGEE. This CDR3 is 15 amino acids long. CDR3 bases: TGTGCCAGCAGCACTTTAGCGGCAAGCACAGATACGCAGTATTTT. It translates to CASSTLAASTDTQYF.

V usage is TRBV29-1 and J usage is TRBJ2-7, with D perhaps matching TRBD1 or TRBD2 (6 bases each). This CDR3 has 13 residues. Germline CDR1 SQVTM, CDR2 ANQGSEA. With 4 bases removed from V and 4 bases from J, the gap between germline ends came to 14 bases. The CDR3 region is CSVGGAIHYEQYF. CDR3 nucleotides: TGCAGCGTTGGGGGGGCGATTCATTACGAGCAGTACTTC.

On this clonotype: Since a much larger clone is just one base distant, this may be a read error. The gene calls are TRBV20-1 and TRBJ2-7; D unclear. CDR3 length: 12 residues. Germline lookup yields CDR1 DFQATT and CDR2 SNEGSKA (reference sequence). Written as DNA, the CDR3 is TGCAGTGCTAGACGAAAAGCCTACAAGCAGTACTTC. The encoded protein is CSARRKAYKQYF.

J is TRBJ2-1 and V is TRBV20-1, with D perhaps TRBD1 or TRBD2 (5 bases each). Trimming took off 5 bases at V and 7 bases at J, with 15 bases between the two ends. Germline V gene data show CDR1 as DFQATT and CDR2 as SNEGSKA (reference sequence). The CDR3 has 13 amino acids. The DNA of the CDR3 is TGCAGTGCTCACATGGACTGGGGGAATGAGCAGTTCTTC. Protein: CSAHMDWGNEQFF.

This clonotype has a count of ten or more. V and J are TRBV5-1 and TRBJ1-1; TRBD1 is a possible D gene (5 bases). Trimming took 2 bases from V and 10 from J, leaving 15 bases between them. The CDR3 contains 13 residues. CDR1 is SGHRS, CDR2 YFSETQ, per germline. CDR3: CASSLRQHLAAFF. In nucleotides, the CDR3 is TGCGCCAGCAGCTTAAGACAGCACTTGGCAGCTTTCTTT.

The V and J genes are TRBV4-2 and TRBJ2-7; 9 bases align to TRBD2. Germline V gives CDR1 LGHNA, CDR2 YNFKEQ. This CDR3 contains 15 residues. The V gene end was trimmed by 4 bases and the J gene end by 3 bases; junction bases not matched to a gene: 7. The CDR3 reads CASSPSEREVYEQYF. CDR3 sequence (DNA): TGTGCCAGCAGCCCCTCCGAGCGGGAGGTCTACGAGCAGTACTTC.

The rearrangement uses TRBV12-3 or TRBV12-4 and TRBJ2-1; 9 positions match TRBD2. The CDR3 covers 22 residues. V shed 3 bases and J 1 base; nucleotides not matched to a gene: 22. The chain's CDR3 is CASSFSHVPGLAKAGSYNEQFF. The CDR3 bases are TGTGCCAGCAGTTTCAGTCATGTACCGGGACTAGCCAAGGCAGGATCCTACAATGAGCAGTTCTTC.

This chain connects TRBV28 to TRBJ2-7, with D perhaps TRBD1 or TRBD2 (5 bases each). The CDR3 is 14 amino acids. CDR1 and CDR2 from the germline V gene are MDHEN and SYDVKM. Trimming left V 2 bases short and J 6 bases short, with 14 bases between. The CDR3 nucleotides are TGTGCCAGCAGTTTAGTTAGGGGACGGTTCGAGCAGTACTTC. This codes for CASSLVRGRFEQYF.

The chain recombines TRBV29-1 with TRBJ2-5; maybe TRBD1 (5 bases). From germline, CDR1 is SQVTM and CDR2 ANQGSEA. The CDR3 loop spans 13 amino acids. CDR3 DNA: TGCCATCCGATGGCAGGGCAGAGGGAGACCCAGTACTTC. Amino acids: CHPMAGQRETQYF.

A few counts support this clonotype. The V and J genes are TRBV4-3 and TRBJ2-4; D may be TRBD2 (5 bases). V gave up 0 bases and J gave up 0 bases, with 12 bases separating them. Germline CDR1 and CDR2: LGHNA and YSLEER. The CDR3 has 17 amino acids. CDR3 sequence reads: CASSQEYERLAKNIQYF. DNA of the CDR3: TGCGCCAGCAGCCAAGAATACGAGCGGCTAGCCAAAAACATTCAGTACTTC.

This chain joins TRBV29-1 and TRBJ2-7, with D unclear. V lost 7 bases and J lost 0, with 13 bases in between. The CDR3 contains 13 residues. CDR1 and CDR2 from the germline V gene are SQVTM and ANQGSEA. CDR3 DNA: TGCAGCGCCCTAAACCCAATCTCCTACGAGCAGTACTTC. It translates to CSALNPISYEQYF.

This clonotype was detected many times. The chain combines TRBV7-2 with TRBJ2-3, with D possibly TRBD2 on 6 matching bases. CDR3 length: 14 residues. The V end was cut by 3 bases, the J end by 3 bases, with 10 bases between. Germline CDR1 reads SGHTA; CDR2 reads FQGNSA. CDR3 sequence reads: CASSFGAGTDTQYF. The CDR3, as DNA: TGTGCCAGCAGCTTTGGGGCGGGGACAGATACGCAGTATTTT.

There are many counts of this clonotype. In DNA, the CDR3 is TGCAGCGTTGAACGTGGACAGGGAGAGACCCAGTACTTC. It yields the protein CSVERGQGETQYF. The chain is built from TRBV29-1 and TRBJ2-5; 8 bases align to TRBD1. The V gene end was trimmed by 2 bases and the J gene end by 4 bases; junction bases not matched to a gene: 3. The CDR3 extends over 13 amino acids. Germline V gene data show CDR1 as SQVTM and CDR2 as ANQGSEA.

This chain uses TRBV10-3 with TRBJ2-7; 7 bases are a match to TRBD2. V lost 9 bases, J lost 0 bases, and 5 bases stayed unmatched. This CDR3 comprises 13 residues. CDR1 ENHRY and CDR2 SYGVKD come from the germline V gene. The CDR3 here is CAMGSGISYEQYF. The CDR3 bases are TGTGCCATGGGGAGCGGGATCTCCTACGAGCAGTACTTC.

The table lists this clonotype with a few counts. The chain has TRBV7-2 and TRBJ2-7, with D possibly TRBD2 on 5 matching bases. Between the trimmed V and J ends, which lost 4 bases and 1 base, there was a span of 14 bases. CDR3 length equals 15 residues. Per germline, CDR1 SGHTA and CDR2 FQGNSA. The CDR3 DNA sequence: TGTGCCAGCAGCTCGGAGAAGTGGAGGTCCTACGAGCAGTACTTC. This codes for CASSSEKWRSYEQYF.

This clonotype was counted a few times. This chain links TRBV4-3 with TRBJ2-5; TRBD2 aligns across 7 bases. Germline loops: CDR1 LGHNA, CDR2 YSLEER. The CDR3 has 15 amino acids. V lost 1 base, J lost 3 bases, and 5 bases stayed unmatched. For the CDR3, the DNA is TGCGCCAGCAGCCAAGGGAGCGGGGTCGAAGAGACCCAGTACTTC. This sequence encodes CASSQGSGVEETQYF.

V is TRBV12-3 or TRBV12-4 and J is TRBJ2-7, with D unclear. V was clipped by 3 bases and J by 6 bases, with 6 bases between them. The CDR3 spans 11 residues. The CDR3: CASSFLSEQYF. CDR3 in DNA: TGTGCCAGCAGTTTTTTGAGCGAGCAGTACTTC.

The genes are TRBV12-3 or TRBV12-4 and TRBJ2-7; 8 bases are shared with TRBD2. After removal of 2 bases from V and 4 bases from J, the junction contained 7 bases not matched to a gene. CDR3 size: 15 residues. CDR3 in amino acids: CASSLSGRWGYEQYF. CDR3 nucleotide sequence: TGTGCCAGCAGTTTAAGCGGGAGATGGGGATACGAGCAGTACTTC.

This clonotype was counted ten times or more. The V gene is TRBV21-1, the J gene TRBJ2-1; TRBD1 reflects the table's D call only, with no check against the DNA. TRBV21-1 is designated a pseudogene. The CDR3 spans 13 residues. The DNA for the CDR3 is TGTGCCAGCATGGGACAGCCCTACAATGAGCAGTTCTTC. Translating gives CASMGQPYNEQFF.

This sequence joins TRBV28 and TRBJ1-1, with 8 positions matching TRBD1. The CDR3 runs to 16 residues. With 3 bases clipped from V and 2 bases from J, the junction kept 8 bases outside the gene matches. CDR1 MDHEN and CDR2 SYDVKM come from the germline V gene. The CDR3 sequence is CASSFLGTGENTEAFF. In nucleotides, the CDR3 is TGTGCCAGCAGTTTCCTCGGGACAGGTGAAAACACTGAAGCTTTCTTT.

There are many counts of this clonotype. The V gene is TRBV6-5, the J gene TRBJ2-5; tentatively, D is TRBD1 (6 bases). The CDR3 loop spans 18 amino acids. V lost 1 base and J 5 bases, leaving 23 bases between the germline ends. CDR1 and CDR2 from the germline V gene are MNHEY and SVGAGI. The CDR3 loop reads CASSYLNLANRASETQYF. In DNA form, the CDR3 reads TGTGCCAGCAGTTACTTGAACCTGGCGAACAGGGCTTCGGAGACCCAGTACTTC.

This clonotype has just a few counts. This chain joins TRBV12-3 or TRBV12-4 and TRBJ2-5, with D maybe TRBD1 (6 bases). V lost 6 bases and J lost 9, with 11 bases in between. This CDR3 contains 11 residues. The CDR3 nucleotides read TGTGCCAGCAGCCACACAGGGTCCCAGTACTTC. Amino acid sequence: CASSHTGSQYF.

This clonotype has only a few counts. The chain recombines TRBV29-1 with TRBJ2-4; a possible D gene is TRBD2 (5 bases). The CDR3 runs to 14 residues. Trimming took 6 bases from V and 0 from J, leaving 12 bases between them. Germline lookup yields CDR1 SQVTM and CDR2 ANQGSEA. CDR3 sequence: CSVLGVLAKNIQYF. DNA for the CDR3: TGCAGCGTGCTCGGGGTACTAGCCAAAAACATTCAGTACTTC.

This clonotype was picked up a small number of times. V usage is TRBV28 and J usage is TRBJ1-1; 12 bases fit TRBD1. There are 13 residues in the CDR3. The V gene end was trimmed by 6 bases and the J gene end by 6 bases; junction bases not matched to a gene: 2. The V gene's germline CDR1 is MDHEN and CDR2 SYDVKM. DNA of the CDR3: TGTGCCAGCAGGGGACAGGGGGCGGCTGAAGCTTTCTTT. Amino acid sequence: CASRGQGAAEAFF.

In this sample, this clonotype turned up a few times. The chain links TRBV11-2 to TRBJ2-3, with 14 bases that match TRBD2. Germline values: CDR1 SGHAT, CDR2 FQNNGV. The CDR3 covers 15 residues. Trimming at V came to 7 bases and at J to 6 bases, leaving 6 bases not matched to a gene. The CDR3 reads CASNGLAGGPDTQYF. In DNA, the CDR3 is TGTGCCAGCAACGGACTAGCGGGGGGCCCGGATACGCAGTATTTT.

This clonotype has just a few counts. The chain joins TRBV5-1 to TRBJ2-2; the match to TRBD1 covers 7 bases. Germline values: CDR1 SGHRS, CDR2 YFSETQ. Trimming removed 5 bases from V and 7 bases from J; junction bases left unmatched: 5. The CDR3 is made up of 13 amino acids. The CDR3 nucleotides read TGCGCCAGCAGAACAGGGGCCGTCGGGGAGCTGTTTTTT. It specifies CASRTGAVGELFF.

This clonotype occurred once. The chain couples TRBV29-1 to TRBJ2-7, with 8 nucleotides matching TRBD1. The CDR3 covers 13 residues. The germline V gene encodes CDR1 SQVTM and CDR2 ANQGSEA. The J segment lost 2 bases and the V segment lost 4 bases, leaving 4 bases of the junction unmatched. CDR3 loop: CSVAGGSTYEQYF. CDR3 in DNA: TGCAGCGTTGCAGGGGGCTCCACCTACGAGCAGTACTTC.